The present entry profiles one T cell receptor beta chain with its context. The antigen is unknown. The source of the sample is a study of T-cell memory formation after mild COVID-19. The wider study: The TCR clusters were mostly specific to one donor.

With constant-segment primers, 5'RACE yielded cDNA libraries of TCR alpha and TCR beta that carried sample barcodes and UMIs. TCRdb used MiXCR to reprocess the 5' RACE reads, holding one entry per CDR3 protein. The sample holds fewer than 650,000 distinct CDR3 sequences, roughly 17% seen once. The CDR3 runs 16 residues. The germline gives CDR1 MNHNS, CDR2 SASEGT. The ends lost 4 bases at V and 8 bases at J; junction bases unmatched: 11. Whole-study results and caveats: Researchers found some responding clones in pre-infection memory, a sign that cross-reactive memory joined. Clones contracting across day 15 to 85 had a balanced CD4/CD8 profile; later expanding clones leaned CD4+.

The receptor's source is an adult woman who had mild COVID-19 (a few samples of this study predate the infection). Cell type and time point are not known. The sequenced sample was PBMCs or a T cell subset sorted from them (not recorded which). The chain carries TRBV6-1 and TRBJ1-4; 9 bases are a match to TRBD1. The CDR3: CASSAQTGTGREKLFF. The CDR3 DNA reads TGTGCCAGCAGTGCTCAGACCGGGACAGGGCGGGAAAAACTGTTTTTT.